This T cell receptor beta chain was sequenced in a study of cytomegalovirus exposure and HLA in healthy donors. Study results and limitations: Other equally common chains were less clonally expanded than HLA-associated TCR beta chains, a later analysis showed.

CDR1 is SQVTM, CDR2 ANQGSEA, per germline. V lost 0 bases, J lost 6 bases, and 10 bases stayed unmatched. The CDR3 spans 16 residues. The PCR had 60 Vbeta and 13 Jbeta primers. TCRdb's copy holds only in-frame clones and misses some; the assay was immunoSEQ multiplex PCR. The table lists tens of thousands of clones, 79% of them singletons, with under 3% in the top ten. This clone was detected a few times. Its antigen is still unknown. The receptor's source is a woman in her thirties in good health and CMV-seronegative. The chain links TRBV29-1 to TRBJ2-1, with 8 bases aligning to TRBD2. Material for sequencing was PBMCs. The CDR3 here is CSVEDDLAGGTNEQFF. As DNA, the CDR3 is TGCAGCGTTGAAGATGACCTAGCGGGCGGGACCAATGAGCAGTTCTTC.